The clone carrying this T cell receptor beta chain has more than one count but fewer than ten. Its antigen is not identified. A much larger clone differs by one base, so this may be a read error. TCR beta cDNA came from about 450 ng total RNA, primed with a constant-region primer. Investigators got TCR beta libraries out of three nested multiplex PCR rounds, done with slightly modified ARM-PCR. With TRBV1-TRBV30 forward primers and a C-beta reverse primer, the first two PCR rounds were run for roughly 10 cycles each. In TCRdb, the multiplex PCR reads were re-called with MiXCR into one record per CDR3 protein. Of under 200,000 distinct CDR3 sequences in the sample, around 60% are singletons; the top ten hold 7% to 8.5%. This sample is drawn from a study of tumor-infiltrating lymphocytes in primary liver carcinoma. Study background: Productive TCRbeta reads per sample were roughly 3.5 to 7.5 million, not differing by tissue.

Germline CDR1 MNHNS, CDR2 SASEGT. This CDR3 region has 12 residues. V dropped 8 bases and J dropped 2 bases, with 9 bases sitting between them. Study outcomes and limitations: Tumor-blood pairs (like tumor-adjacent pairs) overlapped less than tumor region pairs did.

Germline DNA was also extracted, and blood RNA derived from unsorted whole blood. The receptor was derived from a woman aged 55-70 years with primary liver carcinoma and hepatitis B virus infection. Sequenced material: peripheral blood. The chain uses TRBV6-1 and TRBJ2-5; D gene uncertain. The CDR3 DNA is TGTGCCAGCGACCCGATACAAGAGACCCAGTACTTC. Residues: CASDPIQETQYF.